Sequencing of this T cell receptor beta chain was carried out in a study of PD-1 blockade in classical Hodgkin lymphoma. Whole-study results and caveats: With respect to the repertoire differences, their causes, possibly disease activity or prior therapy, remain undefined.

About this clone itself: Its specificity is not known.

The CDR3 runs to 12 residues. The germline V gene has CDR1 MNHNY and CDR2 SVGAGI (reference sequence). V lost 10 bases and J 5 bases, leaving 14 bases between the germline ends. Every patient relapsed after autologous stem cell transplantation, and brentuximab vedotin exposure varied. Profiling relied on immunoSEQ multiplex PCR, and the TCRdb table lists in-frame clones only, not all of them. Of tens of thousands of clones in the sample, approximately 78% were seen once. The starting material was peripheral blood mononuclear cells (PBMCs), obtained before the second cycle of nivolumab. The chain uses TRBV6-6 and TRBJ1-2; TRBD1 might be the D (5 bases). The sequence was obtained from a human donor with classical Hodgkin lymphoma. The CDR3 nucleotides are TGTGCCACCGGCCAGGGAGATTATGGCTACACCTTC. This encodes CATGQGDYGYTF.